Below are 5 T cell receptor beta chains sequenced from a single sample in a study of blood T cells in healthy people across ages. A J-beta primer mix and a sample-barcoded 5' primer were used in a second PCR of roughly 6 to 11 cycles. TCRdb fed the 5' RACE reads into MiXCR, producing one record per CDR3 protein. This sample has roughly 1 million distinct CDR3 sequences, with approximately 25% found just once. These sequences were also reported in another study, on T cells of mothers and their children.

Sequenced material: blood. The receptors stem from a girl aged 2-10 years in good health.

This clonotype was counted only a few times. V gene TRBV4-1 combines with J gene TRBJ2-7; D ambiguous. The germline gives CDR1 MGHRA, CDR2 YSYEKL. The CDR3 extends over 14 amino acids. Trimming stripped 2 bases from V and 3 bases from J, with 11 bases between. The CDR3 sequence: CASSQHSRVYEQYF. As DNA, the CDR3 is TGCGCCAGCAGCCAACATTCTAGGGTCTACGAGCAGTACTTC.

This clonotype has just one count. The V call is TRBV29-1, the J call TRBJ2-3; 7 bases fit TRBD2. The junction had 8 bases not matched to a gene; V was cut back by 3 bases and J by 2 bases. CDR1 is SQVTM and CDR2 is ANQGSEA in the germline V gene. The CDR3 is made up of 15 amino acids. Here the CDR3 reads CSVDGSGHSTDTQYF. CDR3 DNA: TGCAGCGTTGATGGTAGCGGGCATTCCACAGATACGCAGTATTTT.

The V call is TRBV6-1, the J call TRBJ2-5, with 10 bases fitting TRBD2. V trimming: 5 bases; J trimming: 4 bases; junction bases outside the gene matches: 10. The CDR3 spans 16 residues. Germline lookup yields CDR1 MNHNS and CDR2 SASEGT. Here the CDR3 DNA reads TGTGCCAGCAGTAAGCTAGCGGGAGATTTTGCAGAGACCCAGTACTTC. Its protein is CASSKLAGDFAETQYF.

The rearrangement links TRBV3-1 to TRBJ2-3; 8 bases are a match to TRBD2. V trimming: 7 bases; J trimming: 2 bases; junction bases outside the gene matches: 11. The CDR3 sequence is 16 residues long. The V gene's germline CDR1 is LGHDT and CDR2 YNNKEL (reference sequence). CDR3 DNA sequence: TGTGCCAGCATGAAAGGGGCGGGAGGACCCACAGATACGCAGTATTTT. Its translation: CASMKGAGGPTDTQYF.

CDR3 coding DNA: TGCAGTGCTCAGTCAGTGGGAGATACGCAGTATTTT. This gives the protein CSAQSVGDTQYF. This sequence joins TRBV20-1 and TRBJ2-3; no reliable D call. Trimming removed 5 bases from V and 5 bases from J, with 11 bases in between. The germline CDR1 and CDR2 sequences are DFQATT and SNEGSKA (reference sequence). The length of the CDR3 is 12 residues.